This T cell receptor (beta chain) was sequenced for a study of OX40 agonist ivuxolimab in advanced cancers. About the study: Patients took ivuxolimab, an agonistic anti-OX40 (CD134) antibody.

Patients were ineligible given autoimmune disease history or systemic immunosuppression. Here immunoSEQ multiplex PCR was the method, and the copy in TCRdb shows in-frame clones only, minus some. The sample includes 63,000 or so clones, around 82% seen only once; the top ten take approximately 8%. V was clipped by 4 bases and J by 4 bases; unmatched bases: 5. Germline V CDR1 and CDR2: SGHRS, YFSETQ. The CDR3 consists of 16 residues. Regarding the study as a whole: Some patients who did not respond also had low normalized T-cell clonal expansion. At 0.1 to 3.0 mg/kg, CD4+ and CD8+ blood T cells expanded clonally by week 6.

Of note for this clone: Its antigen remains unknown.

This chain links TRBV5-1 with TRBJ2-2; TRBD1 agrees at 12 bases. This specimen consisted of CD4+ or CD8+ T cells sorted from blood, obtained in a trial of the OX40 agonist ivuxolimab. This sequence was found in an adult with an advanced solid tumor such as melanoma, head and neck, liver or kidney cancer. CDR3 bases: TGCGCCAGCAGCGAAGGGACAGGGGGCGGCACCGGGGAGCTGTTTTTT. It yields the protein CASSEGTGGGTGELFF.